The source of this TCR beta chain is a study of blood T cell repertoires in COVID-19. Study as a whole: Samples of COVID-19 (acute and convalescent) were obtained from the United States, Italy and Spain. Sources were T cells, B-cell-depleted T cells, or PBMCs; the material itself was cDNA or gDNA.

This CDR3 contains 11 residues. Germline V gene lookup returns CDR1 MGHRA and CDR2 YSYEKL. The V gene lost 3 bases and the J gene lost 3 bases, with 3 bases spanning the gap. In the original analysis: How many nucleated cells were present was estimated from reference gene primer amplification. Here immunoSEQ multiplex PCR was the method, and the copy in TCRdb shows in-frame clones only, minus some. V, J and clone size were drawn from that table, and D and trimming were deduced from the DNA. The table lists 230,000 or so clones, around 84% of them singletons, with approximately 20% in the top ten. The receptor was derived from a young man with active or convalescent COVID-19. The specimen sequenced was peripheral blood. This chain links TRBV4-1 with TRBJ2-7, with D unresolved. The CDR3 protein is CASSHNYEQYF. The CDR3 DNA follows: TGCGCCAGCAGCCATAACTACGAGCAGTACTTC.